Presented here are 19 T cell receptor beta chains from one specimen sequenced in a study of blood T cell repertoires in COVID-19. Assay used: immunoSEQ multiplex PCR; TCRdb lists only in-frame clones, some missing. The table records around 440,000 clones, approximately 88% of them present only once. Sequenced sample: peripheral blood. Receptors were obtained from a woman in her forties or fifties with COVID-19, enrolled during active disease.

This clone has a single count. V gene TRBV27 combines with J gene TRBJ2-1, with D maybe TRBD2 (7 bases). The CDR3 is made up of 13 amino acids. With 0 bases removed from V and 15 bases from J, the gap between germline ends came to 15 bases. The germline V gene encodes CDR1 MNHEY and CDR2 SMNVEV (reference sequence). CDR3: CASSLSWGGPAFF. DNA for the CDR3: TGTGCCAGCAGTTTATCTTGGGGGGGGCCTGCGTTCTTC.

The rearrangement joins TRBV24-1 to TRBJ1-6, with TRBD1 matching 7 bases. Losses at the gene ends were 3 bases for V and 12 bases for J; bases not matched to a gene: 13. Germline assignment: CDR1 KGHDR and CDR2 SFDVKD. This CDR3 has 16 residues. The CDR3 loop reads CATSDTLDRDPLPLHF. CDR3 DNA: TGTGCCACCAGTGATACCCTAGACAGGGACCCTTTACCCCTCCACTTT.

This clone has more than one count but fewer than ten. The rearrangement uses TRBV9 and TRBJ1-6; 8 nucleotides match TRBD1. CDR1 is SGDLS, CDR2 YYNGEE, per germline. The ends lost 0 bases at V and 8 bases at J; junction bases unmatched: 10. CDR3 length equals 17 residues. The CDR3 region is CASSVAPQGATDSPLHF. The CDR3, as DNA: TGTGCCAGCAGCGTAGCCCCTCAGGGGGCTACTGATTCACCCCTCCACTTT. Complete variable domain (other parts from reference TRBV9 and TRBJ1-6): DSGVTQTPKHLITATGQRVTLRCSPRSGDLSVYWYQQSLDQGLQFLIQYYNGEERAKGNILERFSAQQFPDLHSELNLSSLELGDSALYFCASSVAPQGATDSPLHFGNGTRLTVT.

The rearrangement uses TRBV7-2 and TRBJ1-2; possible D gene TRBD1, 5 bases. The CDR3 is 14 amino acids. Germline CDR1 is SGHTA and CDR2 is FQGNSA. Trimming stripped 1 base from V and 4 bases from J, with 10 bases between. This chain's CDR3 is CASSLEGVFYGYTF. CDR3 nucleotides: TGTGCCAGCAGCTTAGAAGGGGTTTTCTATGGCTACACCTTC.

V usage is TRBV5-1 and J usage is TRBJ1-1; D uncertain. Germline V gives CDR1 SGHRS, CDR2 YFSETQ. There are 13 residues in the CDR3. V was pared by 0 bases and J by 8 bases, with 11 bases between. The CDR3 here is CASSLGPNQEAFF. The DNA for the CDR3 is TGCGCCAGCAGCTTGGGCCCAAACCAGGAAGCTTTCTTT.

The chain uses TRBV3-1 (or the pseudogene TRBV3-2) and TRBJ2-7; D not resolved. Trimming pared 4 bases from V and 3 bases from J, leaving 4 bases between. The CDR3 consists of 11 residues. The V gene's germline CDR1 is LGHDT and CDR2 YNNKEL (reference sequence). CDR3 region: CASSLLYEQYF. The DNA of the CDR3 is TGTGCCAGCAGCCTCCTCTACGAGCAGTACTTC.

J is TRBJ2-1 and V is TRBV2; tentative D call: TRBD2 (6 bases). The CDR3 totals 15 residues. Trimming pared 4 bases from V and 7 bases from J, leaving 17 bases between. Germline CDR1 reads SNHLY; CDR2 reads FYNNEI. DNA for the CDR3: TGTGCCAGCAGTGTCACTAGCATAGGTTCGAATGAGCAGTTCTTC. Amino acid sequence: CASSVTSIGSNEQFF.

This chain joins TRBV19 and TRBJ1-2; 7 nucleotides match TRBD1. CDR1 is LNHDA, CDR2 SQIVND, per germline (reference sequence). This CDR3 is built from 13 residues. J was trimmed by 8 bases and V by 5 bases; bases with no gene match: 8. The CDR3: CASSPRTGAGYTF. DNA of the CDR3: TGTGCCAGTAGTCCCCGAACAGGGGCAGGCTACACCTTC. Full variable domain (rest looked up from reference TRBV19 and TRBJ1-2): DGGITQSPKYLFRKEGQNVTLSCEQNLNHDAMYWYRQDPGQGLRLIYYSQIVNDFQKGDIAEGYSVSREKKESFPLTVTSAQKNPTAFYLCASSPRTGAGYTFGSGTRLTVV.

The CDR3 coding sequence is TGCAGTGCTAGTTCGGGGATTGGGAATGAGCAGTTCTTC. Protein product: CSASSGIGNEQFF. V and J are TRBV20-1 and TRBJ2-1, with D maybe TRBD2 (5 bases). This CDR3 has 13 amino acids. V was shortened by 3 bases and J by 7 bases, with 13 bases between the two germline ends. CDR1 is DFQATT, CDR2 SNEGSKA, per germline (reference sequence).

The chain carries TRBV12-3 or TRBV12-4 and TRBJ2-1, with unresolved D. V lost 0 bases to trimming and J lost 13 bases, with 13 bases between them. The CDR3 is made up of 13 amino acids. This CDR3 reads CASSLARLEPQFF. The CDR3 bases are TGTGCCAGCAGTTTAGCGCGTTTAGAGCCCCAGTTCTTC.

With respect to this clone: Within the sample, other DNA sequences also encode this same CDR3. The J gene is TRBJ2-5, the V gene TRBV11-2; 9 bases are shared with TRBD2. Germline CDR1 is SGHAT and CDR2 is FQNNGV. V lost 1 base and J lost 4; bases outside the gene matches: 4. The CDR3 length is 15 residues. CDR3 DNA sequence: TGTGCCAGCAGCTTAGGCGGGGGGGCTGGAGAGACCCAGTACTTC. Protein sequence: CASSLGGGAGETQYF.

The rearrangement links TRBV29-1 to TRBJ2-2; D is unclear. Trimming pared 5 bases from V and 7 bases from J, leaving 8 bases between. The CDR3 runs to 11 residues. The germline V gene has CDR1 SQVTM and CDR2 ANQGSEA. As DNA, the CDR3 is TGCAGCGTTCCATCCTACGGGGAGCTGTTTTTT. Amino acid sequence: CSVPSYGELFF.

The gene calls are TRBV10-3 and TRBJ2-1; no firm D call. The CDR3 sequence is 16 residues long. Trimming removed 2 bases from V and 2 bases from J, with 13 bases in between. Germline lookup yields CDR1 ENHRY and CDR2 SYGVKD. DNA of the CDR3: TGTGCCATCAGTGAGATGTCGATCGAGACCTACAATGAGCAGTTCTTC. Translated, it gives CAISEMSIETYNEQFF.

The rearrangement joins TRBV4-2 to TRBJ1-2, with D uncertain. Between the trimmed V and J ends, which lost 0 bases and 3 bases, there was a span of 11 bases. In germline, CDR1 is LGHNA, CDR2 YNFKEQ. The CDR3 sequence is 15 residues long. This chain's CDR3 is CASSQDLRTDYGYTF. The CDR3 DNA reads TGTGCCAGCAGCCAAGACTTAAGAACGGACTATGGCTACACCTTC.

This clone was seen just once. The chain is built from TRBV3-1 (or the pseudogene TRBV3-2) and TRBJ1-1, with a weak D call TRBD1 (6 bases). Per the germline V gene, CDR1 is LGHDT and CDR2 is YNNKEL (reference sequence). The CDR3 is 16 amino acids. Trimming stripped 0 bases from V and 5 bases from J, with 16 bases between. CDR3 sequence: CASSQERQVERTEAFF. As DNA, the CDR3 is TGTGCCAGCAGCCAAGAACGACAGGTTGAAAGGACTGAAGCTTTCTTT.

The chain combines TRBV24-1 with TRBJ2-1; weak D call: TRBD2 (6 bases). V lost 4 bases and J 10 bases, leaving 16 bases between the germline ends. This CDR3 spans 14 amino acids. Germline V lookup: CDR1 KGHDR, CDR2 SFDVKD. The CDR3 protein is CATSDPRDSLEQFF. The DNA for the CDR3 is TGTGCCACCAGTGACCCGAGGGACTCATTAGAGCAGTTCTTC.

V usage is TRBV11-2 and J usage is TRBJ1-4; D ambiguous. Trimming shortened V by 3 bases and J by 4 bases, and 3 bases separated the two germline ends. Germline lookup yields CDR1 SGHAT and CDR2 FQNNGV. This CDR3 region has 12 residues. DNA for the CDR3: TGTGCCAGCAGCTTCGGTAATGAAAAACTGTTTTTT. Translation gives CASSFGNEKLFF. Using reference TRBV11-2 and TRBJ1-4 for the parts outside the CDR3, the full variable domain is EAGVAQSPRYKIIEKRQSVAFWCNPISGHATLYWYQQILGQGPKLLIQFQNNGVVDDSQLPKDRFSAERLKGVDSTLKIQPAKLEDSAVYLCASSFGNEKLFFGSGTQLSVL.

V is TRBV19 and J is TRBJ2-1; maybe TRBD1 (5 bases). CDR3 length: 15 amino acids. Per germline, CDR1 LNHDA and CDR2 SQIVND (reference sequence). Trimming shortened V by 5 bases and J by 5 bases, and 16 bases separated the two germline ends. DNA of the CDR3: TGTGCCAGTAGTTCACAGGCCGCCGGGCACAATGAGCAGTTCTTC. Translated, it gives CASSSQAAGHNEQFF.

CDR3 amino acids: CASSYSRVGYTYEQYF. As DNA, the CDR3 is TGTGCCAGCAGTTACTCGAGAGTGGGCTACACCTACGAGCAGTACTTC. This chain links TRBV6-5 with TRBJ2-7, with D uncertain. Germline-derived CDR1 and CDR2 are MNHEY and SVGAGI. Trimming pared 0 bases from V and 2 bases from J, leaving 14 bases between. The CDR3 runs 16 residues.